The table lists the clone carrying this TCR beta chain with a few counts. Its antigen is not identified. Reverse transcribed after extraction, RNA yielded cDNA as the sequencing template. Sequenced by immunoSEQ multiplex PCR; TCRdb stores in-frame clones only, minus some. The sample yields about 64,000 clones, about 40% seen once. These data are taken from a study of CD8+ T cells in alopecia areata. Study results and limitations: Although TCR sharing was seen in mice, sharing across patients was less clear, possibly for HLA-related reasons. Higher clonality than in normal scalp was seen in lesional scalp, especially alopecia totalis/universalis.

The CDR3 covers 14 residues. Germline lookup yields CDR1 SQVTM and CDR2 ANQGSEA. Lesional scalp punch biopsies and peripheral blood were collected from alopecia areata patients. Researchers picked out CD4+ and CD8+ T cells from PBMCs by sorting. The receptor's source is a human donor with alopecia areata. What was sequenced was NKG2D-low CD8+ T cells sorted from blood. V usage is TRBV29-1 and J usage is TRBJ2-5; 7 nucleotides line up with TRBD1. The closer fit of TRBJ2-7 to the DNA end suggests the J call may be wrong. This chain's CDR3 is CSVESWDSPYEQYF. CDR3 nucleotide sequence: TGCAGCGTTGAATCGTGGGACAGCCCCTACGAGCAGTACTTC.